This T cell receptor beta chain was recorded in a study of T cells in localized non-small cell lung cancer. Study-wide findings and caveats: Heterogeneity stays possible, as sequencing covered only one tumor region. Longer overall survival accompanied higher blood T cell density. In adjacent lung, a median roughly 60 of the top 100 tumor clones were found. The greatest T cell clonality was found in uninvolved adjacent lung (higher than in tumor).

Sequenced by immunoSEQ multiplex PCR; TCRdb stores in-frame clones only, minus some. The sample lists around 40,000 clones, roughly 90% occurring once. Of note for this clone: Its antigen is unidentified. The junction departs from germline at one end; a sequencing error may be responsible.

CDR1 and CDR2 from the germline V gene are MGHRA and YSYEKL. The CDR3 is 15 residues long. The rearrangement joins TRBV4-1 to TRBJ1-2; 7 nucleotides line up with TRBD1. This receptor was obtained from an older female donor with stage I squamous cell lung carcinoma. The sequencing used peripheral blood, collected before any cancer treatment. CDR3 residues: CASSQGPQGGYGHTF. The CDR3, as DNA: TGCGCCAGCAGCCAAGGTCCTCAGGGGGGCTATGGCCACACCTTC.